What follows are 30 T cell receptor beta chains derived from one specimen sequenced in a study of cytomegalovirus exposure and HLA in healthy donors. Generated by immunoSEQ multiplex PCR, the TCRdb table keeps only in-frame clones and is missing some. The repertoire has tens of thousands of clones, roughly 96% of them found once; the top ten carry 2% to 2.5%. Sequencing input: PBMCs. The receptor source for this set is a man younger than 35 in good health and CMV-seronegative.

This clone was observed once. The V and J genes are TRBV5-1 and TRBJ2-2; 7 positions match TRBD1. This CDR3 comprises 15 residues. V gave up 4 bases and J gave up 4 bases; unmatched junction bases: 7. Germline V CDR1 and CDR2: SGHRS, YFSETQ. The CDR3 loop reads CASSEGAPGTGELFF. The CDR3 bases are TGCGCCAGCAGCGAGGGGGCGCCCGGCACCGGGGAGCTGTTTTTT. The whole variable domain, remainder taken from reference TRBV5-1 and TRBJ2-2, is KAGVTQTPRYLIKTRGQQVTLSCSPISGHRSVSWYQQTPGQGLQFLFEYFSETQRNKGNFPGRFSGRQFSNSRSEMNVSTLELGDSALYLCASSEGAPGTGELFFGEGSRLTVL.

CDR3 nucleotide sequence: TGCGCCAGCAGCACCGACACGAACTATGGCTACACCTTC. The encoded protein is CASSTDTNYGYTF. The gene calls are TRBV5-1 and TRBJ1-2, with D unclear. CDR1 SGHRS and CDR2 YFSETQ come from the germline V gene. V was trimmed by 4 bases and J by 2 bases, leaving 9 bases between them. The CDR3 totals 13 residues.

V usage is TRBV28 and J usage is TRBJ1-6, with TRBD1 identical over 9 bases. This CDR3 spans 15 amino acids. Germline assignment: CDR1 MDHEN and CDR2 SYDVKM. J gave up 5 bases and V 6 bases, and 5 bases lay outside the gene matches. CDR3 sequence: CASSRTGGNNSPLHF. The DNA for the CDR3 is TGTGCCAGCAGCCGAACAGGGGGCAATAATTCACCCCTCCACTTT.

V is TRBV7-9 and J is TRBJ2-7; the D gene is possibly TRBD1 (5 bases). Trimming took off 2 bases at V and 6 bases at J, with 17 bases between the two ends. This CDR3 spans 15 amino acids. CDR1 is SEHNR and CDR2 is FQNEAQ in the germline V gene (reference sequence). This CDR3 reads CASSLIQGTATEQYF. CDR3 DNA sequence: TGTGCCAGCAGCTTAATCCAGGGCACGGCTACCGAGCAGTACTTC.

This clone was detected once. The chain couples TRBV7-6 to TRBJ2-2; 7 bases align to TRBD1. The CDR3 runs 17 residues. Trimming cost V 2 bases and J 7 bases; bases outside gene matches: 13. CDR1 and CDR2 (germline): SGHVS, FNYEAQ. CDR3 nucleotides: TGTGCCAGCAGCTTAAGTTCTGCAGGGGGAGTGGGCGGGGAGCTGTTTTTT. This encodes CASSLSSAGGVGGELFF.

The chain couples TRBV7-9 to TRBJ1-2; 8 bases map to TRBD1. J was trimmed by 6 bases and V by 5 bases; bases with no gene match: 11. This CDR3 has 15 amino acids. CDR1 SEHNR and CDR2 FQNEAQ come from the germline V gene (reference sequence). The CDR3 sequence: CASSLLRTGIDGYTF. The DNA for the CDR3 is TGTGCCAGCAGCCTACTTCGGACAGGGATTGATGGCTACACCTTC.

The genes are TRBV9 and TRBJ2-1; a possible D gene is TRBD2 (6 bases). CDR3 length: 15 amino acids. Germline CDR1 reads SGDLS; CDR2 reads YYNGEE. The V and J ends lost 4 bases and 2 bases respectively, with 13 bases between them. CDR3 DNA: TGTGCCAGCAGCCATAGCGGAGGCGCCTACAATGAGCAGTTCTTC. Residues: CASSHSGGAYNEQFF.

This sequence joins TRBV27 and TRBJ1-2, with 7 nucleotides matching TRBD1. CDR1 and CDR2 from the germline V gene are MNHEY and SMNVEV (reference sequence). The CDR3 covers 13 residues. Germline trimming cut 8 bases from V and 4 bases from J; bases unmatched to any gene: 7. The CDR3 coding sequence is TGTGCCAGCCGGACAGGTTCGTCCTATGGCTACACCTTC. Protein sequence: CASRTGSSYGYTF.

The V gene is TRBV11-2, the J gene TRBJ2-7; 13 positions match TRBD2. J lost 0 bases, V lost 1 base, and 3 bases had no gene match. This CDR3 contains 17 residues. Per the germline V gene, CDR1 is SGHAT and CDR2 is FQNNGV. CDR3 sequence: CASSLARTSGSSYEQYF. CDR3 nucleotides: TGTGCCAGCAGCTTAGCTAGGACTAGCGGGAGCTCCTACGAGCAGTACTTC.

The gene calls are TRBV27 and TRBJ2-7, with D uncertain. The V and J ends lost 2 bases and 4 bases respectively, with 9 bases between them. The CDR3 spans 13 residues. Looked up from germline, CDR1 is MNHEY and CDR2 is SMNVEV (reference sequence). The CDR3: CASSLDADYEQYF. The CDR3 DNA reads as TGTGCCAGCAGTTTAGATGCGGATTACGAGCAGTACTTC.

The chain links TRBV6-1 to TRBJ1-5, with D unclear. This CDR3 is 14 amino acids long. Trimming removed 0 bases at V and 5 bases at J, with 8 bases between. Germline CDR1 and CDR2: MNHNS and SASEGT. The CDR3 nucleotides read TGTGCCAGCAGTGAAGCATACGGGGATCAGCCCCAGCATTTT. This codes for CASSEAYGDQPQHF.

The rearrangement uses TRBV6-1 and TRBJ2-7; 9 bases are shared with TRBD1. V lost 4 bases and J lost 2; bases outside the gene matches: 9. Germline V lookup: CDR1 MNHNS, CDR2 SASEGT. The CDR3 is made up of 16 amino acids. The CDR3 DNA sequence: TGTGCCAGCAGTGGCACCCGGGACAGGGTAACCTACGAGCAGTACTTC. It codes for CASSGTRDRVTYEQYF.

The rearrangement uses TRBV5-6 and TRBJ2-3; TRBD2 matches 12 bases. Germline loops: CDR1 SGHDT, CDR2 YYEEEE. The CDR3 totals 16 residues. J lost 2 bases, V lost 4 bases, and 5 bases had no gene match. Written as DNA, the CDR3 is TGTGCCAGCAGCCTCGGACTAGCGGGGAACACAGATACGCAGTATTTT. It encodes CASSLGLAGNTDTQYF.

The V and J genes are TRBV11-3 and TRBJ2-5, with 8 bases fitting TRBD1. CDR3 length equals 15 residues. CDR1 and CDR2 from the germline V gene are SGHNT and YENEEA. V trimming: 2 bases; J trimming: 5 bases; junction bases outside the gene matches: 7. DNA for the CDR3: TGTGCCAGCAGCTTAAGGACAGGGTCGCGGGAGACCCAGTACTTC. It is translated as CASSLRTGSRETQYF.

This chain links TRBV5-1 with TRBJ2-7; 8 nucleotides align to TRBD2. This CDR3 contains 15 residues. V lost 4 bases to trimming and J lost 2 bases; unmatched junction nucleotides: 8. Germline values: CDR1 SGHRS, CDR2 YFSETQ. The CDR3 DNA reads TGCGCCAGCAGCCATAGCGGGATGAATGCCTACGAGCAGTACTTC. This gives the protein CASSHSGMNAYEQYF.

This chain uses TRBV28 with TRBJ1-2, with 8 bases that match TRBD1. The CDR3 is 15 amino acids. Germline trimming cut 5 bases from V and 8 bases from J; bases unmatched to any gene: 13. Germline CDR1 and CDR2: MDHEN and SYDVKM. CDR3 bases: TGTGCCAGCAGTCCAACAATCCAGGGGGCGGGAGGCTACACCTTC. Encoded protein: CASSPTIQGAGGYTF.

Here the CDR3 reads CASSPKGTGFDEQYF. The DNA for the CDR3 is TGTGCCAGCAGCCCCAAAGGGACAGGGTTTGACGAGCAGTACTTC. The chain links TRBV7-6 to TRBJ2-7; 9 bases are a match to TRBD1. V shed 5 bases and J 5 bases; nucleotides not matched to a gene: 10. The CDR3 runs to 15 residues. The germline gives CDR1 SGHVS, CDR2 FNYEAQ.

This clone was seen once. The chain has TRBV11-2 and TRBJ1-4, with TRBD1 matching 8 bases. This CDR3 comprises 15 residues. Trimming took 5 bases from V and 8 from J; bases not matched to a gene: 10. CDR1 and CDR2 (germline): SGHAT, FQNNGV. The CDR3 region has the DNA TGTGCCAGCAGCCCCAGGGGGCGGACTGGCGAAAAACTGTTTTTT. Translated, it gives CASSPRGRTGEKLFF.

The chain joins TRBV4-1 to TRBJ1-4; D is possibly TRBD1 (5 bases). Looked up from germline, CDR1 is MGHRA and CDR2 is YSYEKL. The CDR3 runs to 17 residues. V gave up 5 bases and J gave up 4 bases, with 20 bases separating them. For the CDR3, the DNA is TGCGCCAGCAGCTTAGCAGGGCTCGCCGATTATAATGAAAAACTGTTTTTT. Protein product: CASSLAGLADYNEKLFF.

The CDR3, as DNA: TGTGCCAGCAGTCTAGAGACAGGTAGCAATCAGCCCCAGCATTTT. This encodes CASSLETGSNQPQHF. This rearrangement joins TRBV6-6 to TRBJ1-5; possible D gene TRBD1, 6 bases. Germline CDR1 reads MNHNY; CDR2 reads SVGAGI (reference sequence). V lost 5 bases, J lost 0 bases, and 11 bases lay in between. There are 15 residues in the CDR3.

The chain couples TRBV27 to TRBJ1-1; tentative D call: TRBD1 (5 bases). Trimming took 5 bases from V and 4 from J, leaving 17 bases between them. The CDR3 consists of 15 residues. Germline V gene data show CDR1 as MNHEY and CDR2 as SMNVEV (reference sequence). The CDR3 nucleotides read TGTGCCAGCAGTCCACAGGCGAGGATAAGCACTGAAGCTTTCTTT. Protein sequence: CASSPQARISTEAFF.

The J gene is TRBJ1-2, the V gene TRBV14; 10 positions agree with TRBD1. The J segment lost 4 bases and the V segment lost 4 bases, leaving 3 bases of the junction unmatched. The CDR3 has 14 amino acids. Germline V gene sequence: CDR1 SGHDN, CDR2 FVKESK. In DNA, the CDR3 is TGTGCCAGCAGCCCCCGGACAGGGGGCTATGGCTACACCTTC. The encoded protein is CASSPRTGGYGYTF.

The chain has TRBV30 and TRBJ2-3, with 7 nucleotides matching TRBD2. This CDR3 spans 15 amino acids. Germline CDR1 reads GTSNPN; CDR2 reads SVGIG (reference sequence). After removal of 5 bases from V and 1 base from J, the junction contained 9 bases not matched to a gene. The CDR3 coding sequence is TGTGCCTGGGGAGCGGGACGGCCTGGCACAGATACGCAGTATTTT. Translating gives CAWGAGRPGTDTQYF.

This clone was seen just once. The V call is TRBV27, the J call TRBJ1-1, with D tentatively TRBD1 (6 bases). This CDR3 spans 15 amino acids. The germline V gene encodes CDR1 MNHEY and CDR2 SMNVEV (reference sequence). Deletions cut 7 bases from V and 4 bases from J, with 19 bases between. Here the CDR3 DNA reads TGTGCCAGCACCCCTGGGGAGGGGGTCGGCACTGAAGCTTTCTTT. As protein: CASTPGEGVGTEAFF.

The CDR3 spells CASSPTGLSSYNEQFF. As DNA, the CDR3 is TGTGCCAGTAGTCCGACAGGTTTGAGCTCCTACAATGAGCAGTTCTTC. The V gene is TRBV19, the J gene TRBJ2-1; D possibly corresponds to TRBD1 (6 bases). Trimming left V 5 bases short and J 0 bases short, with 14 bases between. Germline V gene data show CDR1 as LNHDA and CDR2 as SQIVND (reference sequence). The CDR3 totals 16 residues. Looking up the rest from reference TRBV19 and TRBJ2-1 gives the full variable domain: DGGITQSPKYLFRKEGQNVTLSCEQNLNHDAMYWYRQDPGQGLRLIYYSQIVNDFQKGDIAEGYSVSREKKESFPLTVTSAQKNPTAFYLCASSPTGLSSYNEQFFGPGTRLTVL.

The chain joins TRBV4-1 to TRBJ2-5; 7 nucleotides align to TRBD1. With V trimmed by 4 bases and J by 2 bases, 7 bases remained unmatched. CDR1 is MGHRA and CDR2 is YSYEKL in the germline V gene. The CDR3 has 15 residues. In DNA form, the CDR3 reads TGCGCCAGCAGCCTCATCGGGACAGCGCAAGAGACCCAGTACTTC. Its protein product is CASSLIGTAQETQYF.

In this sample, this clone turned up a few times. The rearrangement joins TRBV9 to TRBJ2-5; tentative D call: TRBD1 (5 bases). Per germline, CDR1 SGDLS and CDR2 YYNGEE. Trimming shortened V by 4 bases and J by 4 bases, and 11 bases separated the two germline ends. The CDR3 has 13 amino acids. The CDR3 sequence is CASSKQVGETQYF. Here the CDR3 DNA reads TGTGCCAGCAGCAAACAGGTCGGAGAGACCCAGTACTTC.

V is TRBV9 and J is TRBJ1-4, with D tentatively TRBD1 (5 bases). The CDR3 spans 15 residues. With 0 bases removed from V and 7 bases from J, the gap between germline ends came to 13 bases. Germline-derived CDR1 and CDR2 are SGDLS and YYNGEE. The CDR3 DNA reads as TGTGCCAGCAGCGTAGCGGGTTTAAGGGGTGAAAAACTGTTTTTT. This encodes CASSVAGLRGEKLFF. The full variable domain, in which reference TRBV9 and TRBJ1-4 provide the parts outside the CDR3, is DSGVTQTPKHLITATGQRVTLRCSPRSGDLSVYWYQQSLDQGLQFLIQYYNGEERAKGNILERFSAQQFPDLHSELNLSSLELGDSALYFCASSVAGLRGEKLFFGSGTQLSVL.

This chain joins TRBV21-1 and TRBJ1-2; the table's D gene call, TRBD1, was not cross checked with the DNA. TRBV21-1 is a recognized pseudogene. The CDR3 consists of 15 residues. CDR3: CASSKARTGAYGYTF. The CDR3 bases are TGTGCCAGCAGCAAAGCTAGGACAGGGGCCTATGGCTACACCTTC.

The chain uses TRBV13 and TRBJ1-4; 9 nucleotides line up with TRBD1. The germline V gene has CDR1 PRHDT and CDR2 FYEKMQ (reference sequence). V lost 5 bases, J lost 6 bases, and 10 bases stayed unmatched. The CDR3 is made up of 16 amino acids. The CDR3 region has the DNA TGTGCCAGCAGCACAAATGCCGGGACAGGGTATGAAAAACTGTTTTTT. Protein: CASSTNAGTGYEKLFF.